This TCR beta chain was documented in a study of blood T cells in healthy people across ages. For the study at large: Per two T cells, template switching captured roughly one barcoded beta molecule.

Germline CDR1 DFQATT, CDR2 SNEGSKA (reference sequence). This CDR3 has 13 residues. The trim removed 2 bases at V and 3 bases at J, leaving 3 bases unmatched. Notes on the study in general: Among long-lived donors, naive CD4+ cells were more numerous and diversity higher than in aged donors.

For this clonotype: Its antigen is undetermined.

Sample-barcoded 5' priming and a J-beta primer mix drove a second PCR of about 7 to 11 cycles. CDR3-containing paired-end reads numbered at least 3 million in each sample. TCRdb passed the 5' RACE reads through MiXCR, listing each CDR3 protein once. The sample has about 680,000 distinct CDR3 sequences; about half are singletons. The source of this sequence is a woman aged 55-69 years in good health. This sequence joins TRBV20-1 and TRBJ1-1; 7 bases align to TRBD1. The sequencing sample was made of blood. The CDR3, as DNA: TGCAGTGCTAGATACAGGGGAGACACTGAAGCTTTCTTT. Amino acid sequence: CSARYRGDTEAFF.